The clone carrying this T cell receptor beta chain came up a few times. The CDR3 has 11 amino acids. Germline V gene data show CDR1 as SNHLY and CDR2 as FYNNEI. V lost 6 bases and J lost 3, with 6 bases in between. Produced via immunoSEQ multiplex PCR; TCRdb's table is partial and in-frame only. Altogether some 43,000 clones are present, roughly 79% being singletons, with the ten largest covering about 4%. During colonoscopy, one to two rectal pinch biopsies were collected. The data were obtained in a study of pediatric ulcerative colitis. The sequencing sample was made of gut tissue. The V gene is TRBV2, the J gene TRBJ2-7; no definite D call. This TCR was sampled from a girl between 10 and 17 years old with moderate ulcerative colitis. CDR3 amino acids: CASRPDYEQYF. The CDR3 bases are TGTGCCAGCAGGCCTGACTACGAGCAGTACTTC.